The entry below gives a single TCR beta chain sequence along with its context. Its antigen is undetermined. CDR3 length: 13 amino acids. Deletions cut 3 bases from V and 5 bases from J, with 8 bases between. CDR1 and CDR2 (germline): MDHEN, SYDVKM. TCRdb recomputed calls from the 5' RACE reads with MiXCR, one row per CDR3 protein. The data show a few hundred thousand distinct CDR3 sequences, around 9.7% seen once. The sample is drawn from a study of identical twins. General study findings and limits: Conclusions relied on cross-sectional statistical analysis, not following the same donors. Twins showed weaker excess sharing in their beta out-of-frame sequences. There is a chance that invariant MAIT and iNKT cells partially muddied zero-insertion analyses.

All of the donors were Caucasians in good health. The TCR sequence derives from a woman aged 50 to 65 in good health. Sequencing was carried out using naive T cells sorted from blood. J is TRBJ1-5 and V is TRBV28; D is ambiguous. CDR3 nucleotides: TGTGCCAGCAGTTTGGTAGGATATCAGCCCCAGCATTTT. Its protein is CASSLVGYQPQHF.